The clone carrying this TCR beta chain has a single count. Its antigen is not identified. Libraries were prepared by immunoSEQ multiplex PCR; TCRdb keeps only in-frame clonotypes and omits some of them. Counted here are 36,000 or so clones, around 77% occurring once; the ten biggest clones make up 20% to 25%. The data derive from a study of OX40 agonist ivuxolimab in advanced cancers. For the study at large: The diagnoses of dose-escalation patients were hepatocellular carcinoma, melanoma, renal cell or head and neck cancer. The group had a mean age of around 60 years, ranged from about 20 to 79, and was 82.7% male. The study, taken as a whole, reports: The study found that CD8+ T cells averaged more expanded clones than CD4+.

This clonotype was obtained from an adult with an advanced solid tumor such as melanoma, head and neck, liver or kidney cancer. This specimen was CD4+ or CD8+ T cells sorted from blood, taken in a trial of the OX40 agonist ivuxolimab.

CDR3: CASSLDRTSGRRDEQYF. The CDR3 nucleotides read TGTGCCAGCAGCTTAGACAGGACTAGCGGGAGGCGGGACGAGCAGTACTTC. The V call is TRBV7-9, the J call TRBJ2-7, with TRBD2 identical over 14 bases. Germline CDR1 reads SEHNR; CDR2 reads FQNEAQ (reference sequence). The trim removed 1 base at V and 5 bases at J, leaving 7 bases unmatched. CDR3 length: 17 amino acids.